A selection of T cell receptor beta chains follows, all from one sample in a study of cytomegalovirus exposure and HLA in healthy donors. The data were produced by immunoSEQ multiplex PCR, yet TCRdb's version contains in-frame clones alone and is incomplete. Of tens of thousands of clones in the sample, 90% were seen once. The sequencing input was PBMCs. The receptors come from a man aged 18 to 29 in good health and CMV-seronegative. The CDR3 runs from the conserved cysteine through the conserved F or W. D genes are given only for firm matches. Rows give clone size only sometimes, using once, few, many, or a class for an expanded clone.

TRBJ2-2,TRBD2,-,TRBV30,CAWSVLAGDTGELFF,TGTGCCTGGAGTGTACTAGCGGGAGACACCGGGGAGCTGTTTTTT
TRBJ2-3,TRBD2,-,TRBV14,CASSLISGRVADTQYF,TGTGCCAGCAGCCTTATCAGCGGGAGAGTGGCAGATACGCAGTATTTT
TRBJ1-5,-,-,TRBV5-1,CASSLGALTGQPQHF,TGCGCCAGCAGCTTGGGAGCCCTGACGGGGCAGCCCCAGCATTTT
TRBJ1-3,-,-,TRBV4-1,CASSQSVGQISGNTIYF,TGCGCCAGCAGCCAGTCGGTGGGGCAGATCTCTGGAAACACCATATATTTT
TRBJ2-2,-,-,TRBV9,CASSGRSGTGELFF,TGTGCCAGCAGCGGCCGGAGCGGGACCGGGGAGCTGTTTTTT
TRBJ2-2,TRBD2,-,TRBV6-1,CASSKGLAGRSGELFF,TGTGCCAGCAGTAAAGGACTAGCGGGTCGATCCGGGGAGCTGTTTTTT
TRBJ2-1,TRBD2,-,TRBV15,CATSSGRDYNEQFF,TGTGCCACCAGTAGCGGGAGGGACTACAATGAGCAGTTCTTC
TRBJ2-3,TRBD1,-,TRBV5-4,CAGNQGGTDTQYF,TGTGCCGGGAACCAGGGGGGCACAGATACGCAGTATTTT
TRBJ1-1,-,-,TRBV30,CAWSRQGGTEAFF,TGTGCCTGGAGTAGGCAGGGAGGCACTGAAGCTTTCTTT
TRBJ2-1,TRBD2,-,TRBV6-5,CASSPLEGGRKFF,TGTGCCAGCAGTCCCTTGGAAGGCGGGAGAAAGTTCTTC
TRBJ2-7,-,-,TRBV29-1,CSVDSSGVRYEQYF,TGCAGCGTTGACTCTTCAGGGGTAAGGTACGAGCAGTACTTC
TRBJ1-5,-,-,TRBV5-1,CASSLDGGREQPQHF,TGCGCCAGCAGCTTGGATGGGGGGAGAGAGCAGCCCCAGCATTTT
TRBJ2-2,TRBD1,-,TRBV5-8,CASSPQGASTGELFF,TGTGCCAGCAGTCCACAGGGGGCGAGCACCGGGGAGCTGTTTTTT
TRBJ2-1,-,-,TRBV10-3,CAVRQYNEQFF,TGTGCCGTCCGACAGTACAATGAGCAGTTCTTC
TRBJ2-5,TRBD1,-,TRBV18,CASSPRPGQGGGRKETQYF,TGTGCCAGCTCACCCCGTCCGGGACAGGGGGGCGGTCGAAAAGAGACCCAGTACTTC
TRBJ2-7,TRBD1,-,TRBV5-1,CASGEGAGTSYEQYF,TGCGCCAGCGGCGAGGGGGCAGGGACCTCCTACGAGCAGTACTTC
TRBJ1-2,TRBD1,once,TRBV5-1,CASSFNRGGNYGYTF,TGCGCCAGCAGCTTCAACAGGGGTGGTAACTATGGCTACACCTTC
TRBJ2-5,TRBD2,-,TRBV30,CAWKGLEYQETQYF,TGTGCCTGGAAAGGACTAGAGTACCAAGAGACCCAGTACTTC
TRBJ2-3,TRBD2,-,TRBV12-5,CASGLLAGGTDTQYF,TGTGCTAGTGGTTTGCTAGCGGGAGGGACAGATACGCAGTATTTT
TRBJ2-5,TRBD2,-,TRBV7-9,CASSPQTSGREETQYF,TGTGCCAGCAGCCCGCAGACTAGCGGGAGGGAAGAGACCCAGTACTTC
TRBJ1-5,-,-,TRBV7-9,CASSLDGSSNQPQHF,TGTGCCAGCAGCTTAGATGGCTCCAGCAATCAGCCCCAGCATTTT
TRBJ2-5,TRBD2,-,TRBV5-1,CASTTLSGGETQYF,TGCGCCAGCACGACTTTGTCGGGAGGAGAGACCCAGTACTTC
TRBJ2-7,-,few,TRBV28,CASSFSGTSTYEQYF,TGTGCCAGCAGTTTCTCTGGGACATCAACCTACGAGCAGTACTTC
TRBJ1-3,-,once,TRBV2,CASSALGQSGNTIYF,TGTGCCAGCAGTGCTCTTGGACAGTCCGGAAACACCATATATTTT
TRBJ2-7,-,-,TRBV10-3,CAVSRERDEQYF,TGTGCCGTCAGCCGGGAGCGGGACGAGCAGTACTTC
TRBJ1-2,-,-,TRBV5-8,CASSLFGQRADGYTF,TGTGCCAGCAGCTTGTTCGGACAGAGGGCTGATGGCTACACCTTC
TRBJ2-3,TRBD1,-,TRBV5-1,CASSLDGTGRTDTQYF,TGCGCCAGCAGCTTGGATGGGACAGGACGCACAGATACGCAGTATTTT
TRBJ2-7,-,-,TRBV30,CAWSKTGYEQYF,TGTGCCTGGTCTAAAACAGGGTACGAGCAGTACTTC
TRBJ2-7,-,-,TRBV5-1,CASSEEGDIYEQYF,TGCGCCAGCAGCGAAGAGGGGGACATTTACGAGCAGTACTTC
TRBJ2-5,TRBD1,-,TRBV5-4,CASSEGQRQETQYF,TGTGCCAGCAGCGAGGGACAGCGCCAAGAGACCCAGTACTTC
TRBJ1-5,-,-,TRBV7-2,CATSREGQPQHF,TGTGCCACTTCGAGGGAAGGGCAGCCCCAGCATTTT
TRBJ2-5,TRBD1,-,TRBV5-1,CASSPGQGEETQYF,TGCGCCAGCAGCCCCGGACAGGGAGAAGAGACCCAGTACTTC
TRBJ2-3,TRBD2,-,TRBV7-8,CASSPQGLAPSTDTQYF,TGTGCCAGCAGCCCCCAAGGACTAGCCCCTAGCACAGATACGCAGTATTTT
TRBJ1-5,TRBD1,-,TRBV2,CASSRGQGFQPQHF,TGTGCCAGCAGCAGAGGACAGGGCTTCCAGCCCCAGCATTTT
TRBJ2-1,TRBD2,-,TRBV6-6,CASRLAGVDEQFF,TGTGCCAGCCGGCTAGCGGGAGTAGATGAGCAGTTCTTC
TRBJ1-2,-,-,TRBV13,CASTRGGGYTF,TGTGCCAGCACCCGGGGGGGTGGCTACACCTTC
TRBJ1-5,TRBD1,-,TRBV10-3,CAIGQGGNQPQHF,TGTGCCATAGGGCAGGGGGGAAATCAGCCCCAGCATTTT
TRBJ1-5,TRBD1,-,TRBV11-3,CASSLTGDRNQPQHF,TGTGCCAGCAGCTTAACGGGGGACAGAAATCAGCCCCAGCATTTT
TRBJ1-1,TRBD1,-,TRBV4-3,CASSQLQGLNTEAFF,TGCGCCAGCAGCCAGTTACAGGGGTTGAACACTGAAGCTTTCTTT
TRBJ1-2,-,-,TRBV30,CAWSRGGWGYGYTF,TGTGCCTGGAGTCGGGGAGGTTGGGGCTATGGCTACACCTTC
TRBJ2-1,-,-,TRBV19,CASSIGSGGNYNEQFF,TGTGCCAGTAGTATAGGTAGCGGAGGGAACTACAATGAGCAGTTCTTC
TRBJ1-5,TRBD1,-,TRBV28,CASSTGAGNQPQHF,TGTGCCAGCAGTACAGGGGCGGGCAATCAGCCCCAGCATTTT
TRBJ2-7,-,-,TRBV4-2,CASSQVGDIPYEQYF,TGTGCCAGCAGCCAAGTAGGGGACATTCCCTACGAGCAGTACTTC
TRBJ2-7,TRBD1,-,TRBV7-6,CASSRTGTGDYEQYF,TGTGCCAGCAGCCGGACCGGGACAGGAGACTACGAGCAGTACTTC
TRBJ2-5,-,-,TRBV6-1,CASSESPAYEETQYF,TGTGCCAGCAGTGAATCTCCTGCGTACGAAGAGACCCAGTACTTC
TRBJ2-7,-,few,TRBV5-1,CASNLLPGYEQYF,TGCGCCAGCAATCTTTTGCCCGGCTACGAGCAGTACTTC
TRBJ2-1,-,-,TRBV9,CASSARTYDNEQFF,TGTGCCAGCAGCGCACGAACTTACGACAATGAGCAGTTCTTC
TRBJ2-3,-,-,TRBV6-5,CASSYRGRGRTDTQYF,TGTGCCAGCAGTTATCGGGGCAGGGGGAGGACAGATACGCAGTATTTT
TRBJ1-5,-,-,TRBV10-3,CAISESRQLYSNQPQHF,TGTGCCATCAGTGAGTCCAGACAGCTATATAGCAATCAGCCCCAGCATTTT
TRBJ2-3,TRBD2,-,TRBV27,CASMRLAGTSYTDTQYF,TGTGCCAGCATGAGACTAGCGGGAACCTCGTATACAGATACGCAGTATTTT
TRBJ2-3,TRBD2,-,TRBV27,CASSSPGLLTDTQYF,TGTGCCAGCAGTTCTCCGGGACTACTCACAGATACGCAGTATTTT
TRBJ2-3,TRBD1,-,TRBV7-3,CASSRGQTNTDTQYF,TGTGCCAGCAGTAGGGGACAGACTAACACAGATACGCAGTATTTT